Shown below are 21 T cell receptor beta chains from a single sample sequenced in a study of T-cell memory formation after mild COVID-19. TCRdb re-called the 5' RACE reads through MiXCR, storing one row per CDR3 protein. The sample has roughly 480,000 distinct CDR3 sequences; around 27% are singletons. The sample was PBMCs or a T cell subset sorted from them (not recorded which). The receptors were gathered from an adult woman who had mild COVID-19 (a few samples of this study predate the infection). Cell type and time point are not known.

V and J are TRBV10-3 and TRBJ2-7; 14 positions match TRBD2. Trimming took 7 bases from V and 6 from J; bases not matched to a gene: 8. The CDR3 runs to 15 residues. In germline, CDR1 is ENHRY, CDR2 SYGVKD. CDR3 sequence (DNA): TGTGCCATCACTGGGACTAGCGGGAGTTTGGCCGAGCAGTACTTC. Protein sequence: CAITGTSGSLAEQYF.

This clonotype is a singleton in its sample. V and J are TRBV3-1 and TRBJ1-2; D perhaps matches TRBD1 (5 bases). V lost 2 bases, J lost 7 bases, and 11 bases lay in between. This CDR3 is built from 13 residues. Germline V CDR1 and CDR2: LGHDT, YNNKEL (reference sequence). The CDR3 DNA sequence: TGTGCCAGCAGCCAAAACCAGGGCAGTGGCTACACCTTC. It codes for CASSQNQGSGYTF.

The CDR3 loop reads CASSFDGIETQYF. DNA for the CDR3: TGTGCCAGCAGCTTTGATGGGATTGAGACCCAGTACTTC. V usage is TRBV7-9 and J usage is TRBJ2-5; D remains unclear. This CDR3 comprises 13 residues. V shed 3 bases and J shed 5 bases, with 10 bases lying between them. Germline-derived CDR1 and CDR2 are SEHNR and FQNEAQ (reference sequence).

V gene TRBV6-5 combines with J gene TRBJ2-2; D is perhaps TRBD1 (5 bases). Trimming cost V 6 bases and J 2 bases, with 16 bases left between them. This CDR3 has 16 amino acids. Germline V CDR1 and CDR2: MNHEY, SVGAGI. The DNA for the CDR3 is TGTGCCAGCAGCAAGGGTACCGGACACAACACCGGGGAGCTGTTTTTT. As protein: CASSKGTGHNTGELFF.

The chain couples TRBV12-3 or TRBV12-4 to TRBJ2-7; 8 bases line up with TRBD1. V lost 4 bases, J lost 5 bases, and 13 bases stayed unmatched. CDR3 size: 16 residues. This CDR3 reads CASSSHPSDRAHEQYF. As DNA, the CDR3 is TGTGCCAGCAGTTCCCACCCCTCGGACAGGGCCCACGAGCAGTACTTC.

In its sample, this clonotype was seen a few times. The chain employs TRBV6-2 or TRBV6-3 and TRBJ2-3, with 10 bases aligning to TRBD2. This CDR3 has 17 amino acids. The V gene end was trimmed by 2 bases and the J gene end by 4 bases; junction bases not matched to a gene: 9. Germline V lookup: CDR1 MNHEY, CDR2 SVGEGT. For the CDR3, the DNA is TGTGCCAGCAGTTACCCCACTAGCGGGACCTTCGCAGATACGCAGTATTTT. Its translation: CASSYPTSGTFADTQYF.

This clonotype was counted between two and nine times. This sequence joins TRBV27 and TRBJ2-3, with a tentative D call TRBD1 (7 bases). Trimming stripped 5 bases from V and 4 bases from J, with 16 bases between. This CDR3 spans 15 amino acids. The germline V gene encodes CDR1 MNHEY and CDR2 SMNVEV (reference sequence). Here the CDR3 DNA reads TGTGCCAGCAGTGGAGGGGGCAACGGTGCAGATACGCAGTATTTT. Amino acids: CASSGGGNGADTQYF.

The rearrangement links TRBV6-5 to TRBJ2-1, with D perhaps matching TRBD1 (6 bases). CDR1 MNHEY and CDR2 SVGAGI come from the germline V gene. The CDR3 runs to 13 residues. Trimming removed 5 bases from V and 9 bases from J, with 14 bases in between. This chain's CDR3 is CASSAQGPGEQFF. The CDR3, as DNA: TGTGCCAGCAGTGCCCAGGGGCCCGGTGAGCAGTTCTTC.

This chain links TRBV7-3 with TRBJ1-2; TRBD1 agrees at 9 bases. Germline loops: CDR1 SGHTA, CDR2 FQGTGA. The V segment lost 5 bases and the J segment 6 bases; nucleotides outside the gene matches: 13. This CDR3 has 16 amino acids. The CDR3 DNA reads TGTGCCAGCAGCCCAACACCGCGGGACAGGGCTGATGGCTACACCTTC. Translation: CASSPTPRDRADGYTF.

V is TRBV5-1 and J is TRBJ2-7; 8 bases are shared with TRBD1. Germline CDR1 and CDR2: SGHRS and YFSETQ. The length of the CDR3 is 13 residues. Germline trimming cut 3 bases from V and 12 bases from J; bases unmatched to any gene: 11. The CDR3 DNA is TGCGCCAGCAGCTACGGGACAGGCTGGCGAGGGTACTTC. Its protein product is CASSYGTGWRGYF.

The CDR3 DNA reads TGTGCCTGGAGTGTTCCCGGGAGTCCCTACGAGCAGTACTTC. Translation: CAWSVPGSPYEQYF. The chain combines TRBV30 with TRBJ2-7; D might be TRBD2 (6 bases). Trimming stripped 0 bases from V and 2 bases from J, with 11 bases between. Germline-derived CDR1 and CDR2 are GTSNPN and SVGIG (reference sequence). This CDR3 spans 14 amino acids. Full variable domain (missing parts from reference TRBV30 and TRBJ2-7): SQTIHQWPATLVQPVGSPLSLECTVEGTSNPNLYWYRQAAGRGLQLLFYSVGIGQISSEVPQNLSASRPQDRQFILSSKKLLLSDSGFYLCAWSVPGSPYEQYFGPGTRLTVT.

This clonotype was counted only a few times. The chain links TRBV9 to TRBJ1-2; D remains ambiguous. Per germline, CDR1 SGDLS and CDR2 YYNGEE. This CDR3 spans 15 amino acids. V lost 0 bases to trimming and J lost 3 bases, with 12 bases between them. Written as DNA, the CDR3 is TGTGCCAGCAGCGTAGACAGAGGATACCACTATGGCTACACCTTC. Protein: CASSVDRGYHYGYTF.

The chain has TRBV9 and TRBJ2-1, with 7 bases fitting TRBD2. CDR1 is SGDLS, CDR2 YYNGEE, per germline. The CDR3 extends over 17 amino acids. The ends lost 0 bases at V and 4 bases at J; junction bases unmatched: 10. This chain's CDR3 is CASSVGREGRGYNEQFF. CDR3 nucleotide sequence: TGTGCCAGCAGCGTAGGAAGGGAGGGGAGGGGATACAATGAGCAGTTCTTC.

In its sample, this clonotype was seen a few times. The CDR3 protein is CASSLPPPDIQYF. As DNA, the CDR3 is TGTGCCAGCAGTCTCCCCCCCCCAGACATTCAGTACTTC. The genes are TRBV12-3 or TRBV12-4 and TRBJ2-4; D gene ambiguous. Trimming shortened V by 5 bases and J by 8 bases, and 13 bases separated the two germline ends. The CDR3 is 13 residues long.

The genes are TRBV5-8 and TRBJ1-1; D is unclear. CDR1 and CDR2 (germline): SGHTS, YDEGEE. The ends were cut back, 2 bases at V and 7 bases at J, with 6 bases in the middle. The length of the CDR3 is 11 residues. DNA for the CDR3: TGTGCCAGCAGCTTTAGTATTGAAGCTTTCTTT. Protein: CASSFSIEAFF.

The chain recombines TRBV27 with TRBJ1-5; D gene unclear. Germline V lookup: CDR1 MNHEY, CDR2 SMNVEV (reference sequence). V dropped 1 base and J dropped 4 bases, with 11 bases sitting between them. The CDR3 is 15 amino acids. The CDR3 protein is CASSLYGTRNQPQHF. The DNA of the CDR3 is TGTGCCAGCAGTTTATACGGTACTAGAAATCAGCCCCAGCATTTT.

This clonotype was recorded a few times. This rearrangement joins TRBV9 to TRBJ2-1; the D call may be TRBD1 or TRBD2 (5 bases each). V was trimmed by 1 base and J by 3 bases, leaving 11 bases between them. This CDR3 is built from 15 residues. Germline CDR1 reads SGDLS; CDR2 reads YYNGEE. CDR3 in amino acids: CASSVTGAVYNEQFF. The DNA of the CDR3 is TGTGCCAGCAGCGTAACCGGGGCCGTCTACAATGAGCAGTTCTTC.

The genes are TRBV7-3 and TRBJ2-1; 12 bases are a match to TRBD1. Germline V gene sequence: CDR1 SGHTA, CDR2 FQGTGA. Trimming at V came to 5 bases and at J to 9 bases, leaving 23 bases not matched to a gene. CDR3 length: 20 amino acids. CDR3 sequence reads: CASSGARDRGRIGYNSEQFF. DNA for the CDR3: TGTGCCAGCAGCGGCGCCAGGGACAGGGGGCGGATCGGCTACAATAGTGAGCAGTTCTTC.

The rearrangement links TRBV30 to TRBJ2-1; D possibly corresponds to TRBD2 (5 bases). V lost 1 base and J lost 9, with 16 bases in between. This CDR3 comprises 14 residues. Germline V lookup: CDR1 GTSNPN, CDR2 SVGIG (reference sequence). Here the CDR3 reads CAWSGGGPVSEQFF. The CDR3 nucleotides read TGTGCCTGGAGTGGTGGCGGGCCTGTGAGTGAGCAGTTCTTC.

This clonotype has just a few counts. V gene TRBV10-3 combines with J gene TRBJ2-7; tentative D call: TRBD1 (6 bases). The ends were cut back, 10 bases at V and 0 bases at J, with 13 bases in the middle. The CDR3 is 13 residues long. Germline CDR1 and CDR2: ENHRY and SYGVKD. The CDR3: CATQGSPSYEQYF. The CDR3 nucleotides read TGTGCCACTCAGGGGTCCCCCTCCTACGAGCAGTACTTC.

The chain is built from TRBV29-1 and TRBJ1-1; D is ambiguous. The CDR3 is 12 residues long. V lost 2 bases to trimming and J lost 6 bases, with 10 bases between them. The germline V gene has CDR1 SQVTM and CDR2 ANQGSEA. The CDR3 region has the DNA TGCAGCGTTGAACCTTTGGGCGCTGAAGCTTTCTTT. Its translation: CSVEPLGAEAFF.